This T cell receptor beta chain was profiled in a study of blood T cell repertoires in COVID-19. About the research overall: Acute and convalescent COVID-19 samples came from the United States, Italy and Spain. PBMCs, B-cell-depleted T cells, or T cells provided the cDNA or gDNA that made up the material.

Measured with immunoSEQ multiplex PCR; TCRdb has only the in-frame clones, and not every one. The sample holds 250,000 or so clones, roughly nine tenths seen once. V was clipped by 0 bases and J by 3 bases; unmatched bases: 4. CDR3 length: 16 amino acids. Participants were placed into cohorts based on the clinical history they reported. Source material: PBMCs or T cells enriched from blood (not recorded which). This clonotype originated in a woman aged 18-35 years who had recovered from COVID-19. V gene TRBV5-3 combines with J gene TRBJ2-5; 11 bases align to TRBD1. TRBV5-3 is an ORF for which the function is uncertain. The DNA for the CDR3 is TGTGCCAGAAGCTTGGAACCGGGACAGGGGGAAGAGACCCAGTACTTC. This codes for CARSLEPGQGEETQYF.